The 17 T cell receptor beta chains below all came from one sample that was sequenced in a study of T cells in Graves' hyperthyroidism and ophthalmopathy. It was RNA transcripts that yielded the amplified TCR beta CDR3 regions. The primer set for the first-round RT-PCR of the TCR CDR3 was HTBI. MiXCR was run by TCRdb on the multiplex PCR reads, yielding one entry per CDR3 protein. Among some 620,000 distinct CDR3 sequences listed, 15% to 20% were seen once. The sequenced material came from blood. The receptors shown here come from a woman between 25 and 40 years old with Graves' hyperthyroidism.

This clonotype was detected a few times. The chain combines TRBV6-2 or TRBV6-3 with TRBJ2-1, with 8 bases that match TRBD1. V shed 0 bases and J 9 bases; nucleotides not matched to a gene: 7. The CDR3 runs 15 residues. CDR1 is MNHEY, CDR2 SVGEGT, per germline. The CDR3 DNA reads as TGTGCCAGCAGTTACTCGAGGACAGGGCGATCTGAGCAGTTCTTC. Encoded protein: CASSYSRTGRSEQFF.

This clonotype was observed many times. V and J are TRBV28 and TRBJ2-3; 10 bases align to TRBD1. The CDR3 is made up of 17 amino acids. The germline CDR1 and CDR2 sequences are MDHEN and SYDVKM. J lost 1 base, V lost 1 base, and 5 bases had no gene match. In nucleotides, the CDR3 is TGTGCCAGCAGTTTATATCGCGGGACAGGGGGCACAGATACGCAGTATTTT. Translated: CASSLYRGTGGTDTQYF.

The sample holds many counts of this clonotype. The rearrangement uses TRBV2 and TRBJ2-2; tentatively, D is TRBD2 (6 bases). Germline values: CDR1 SNHLY, CDR2 FYNNEI. CDR3 size: 15 residues. Trimming cost V 3 bases and J 1 base, with 9 bases left between them. CDR3 nucleotide sequence: TGTGCCAGCAGTGAGCAAGCGGGGAACACCGGGGAGCTGTTTTTT. Amino acids: CASSEQAGNTGELFF. Based on the CDR3 plus reference TRBV2 and TRBJ2-2, the full variable domain is EPEVTQTPSHQVTQMGQEVILRCVPISNHLYFYWYRQILGQKVEFLVSFYNNEISEKSEIFDDQFSVERPDGSNFTLKIRSTKLEDSAMYFCASSEQAGNTGELFFGEGSRLTVL.

This clonotype was seen only a few times. J is TRBJ2-1 and V is TRBV20-1; TRBD2 agrees at 12 bases. The CDR3 covers 16 residues. The ends lost 3 bases at V and 3 bases at J; junction bases unmatched: 6. Germline values: CDR1 DFQATT, CDR2 SNEGSKA (reference sequence). The CDR3 sequence is CSASPQTSGSYNEQFF. The CDR3 DNA sequence: TGCAGTGCTAGCCCCCAGACTAGCGGGAGCTACAATGAGCAGTTCTTC.

This clonotype was seen many times. The chain links TRBV7-2 to TRBJ2-6; 8 bases fit TRBD1. After removal of 5 bases from V and 3 bases from J, the junction contained 6 bases not matched to a gene. Germline assignment: CDR1 SGHTA and CDR2 FQGNSA. The CDR3 length is 16 residues. The CDR3, as DNA: TGTGCCAGCAGCCTGACAGGGGCGGGTGGGGCCAACGTCCTGACTTTC. Amino acid sequence: CASSLTGAGGANVLTF.

This clonotype was seen ten or more times. The chain links TRBV28 to TRBJ2-5, with 7 bases that match TRBD2. The CDR3 contains 16 residues. The V and J ends lost 5 bases and 1 base, in that order; junction bases with no gene match: 10. Germline-derived CDR1 and CDR2 are MDHEN and SYDVKM. The CDR3 sequence: CASSHLAEPLQETQYF. The DNA of the CDR3 is TGTGCCAGCAGTCACCTAGCGGAGCCCCTCCAAGAGACCCAGTACTTC.

The table lists this clonotype with many counts. The CDR3: CASSVQGVGGYTF. The CDR3 bases are TGTGCCAGCAGTGTTCAGGGGGTAGGCGGCTACACCTTC. This chain links TRBV2 with TRBJ1-2, with 7 bases lining up with TRBD1. Trimming at V came to 4 bases and at J to 8 bases, leaving 7 bases not matched to a gene. Looked up from germline, CDR1 is SNHLY and CDR2 is FYNNEI. The CDR3 has 13 amino acids.

V gene TRBV30 combines with J gene TRBJ1-1; D uncertain. This CDR3 contains 11 residues. Per the germline V gene, CDR1 is GTSNPN and CDR2 is SVGIG (reference sequence). V was shortened by 3 bases and J by 3 bases, with 5 bases between the two germline ends. The CDR3 coding sequence is TGTGCCTGGAGCGACCACACTGAAGCTTTCTTT. Translation gives CAWSDHTEAFF. Drawing the rest from reference TRBV30 and TRBJ1-1, the complete variable domain is SQTIHQWPATLVQPVGSPLSLECTVEGTSNPNLYWYRQAAGRGLQLLFYSVGIGQISSEVPQNLSASRPQDRQFILSSKKLLLSDSGFYLCAWSDHTEAFFGQGTRLTVV.

This clonotype was counted many times. The V and J genes are TRBV28 and TRBJ1-2; D ambiguous. V gave up 7 bases and J gave up 3 bases, with 6 bases separating them. This CDR3 contains 11 residues. The germline V gene encodes CDR1 MDHEN and CDR2 SYDVKM. Here the CDR3 DNA reads TGTGCCAGCAAGGATGACTATGGCTACACCTTC. Protein: CASKDDYGYTF.

In its sample, this clonotype was seen many times. V usage is TRBV28 and J usage is TRBJ2-7, with a weak D call TRBD2 (5 bases). Germline V gene sequence: CDR1 MDHEN, CDR2 SYDVKM. The CDR3 is 15 residues long. V was clipped by 6 bases and J by 0 bases, with 15 bases between them. CDR3 residues: CASRGSGLASYEQYF. The CDR3 DNA reads as TGTGCCAGCAGGGGATCCGGTCTAGCCTCCTACGAGCAGTACTTC.

V and J are TRBV3-1 and TRBJ2-4, with 9 bases that match TRBD1. J lost 7 bases, V lost 4 bases, and 5 bases had no gene match. The CDR3 runs 14 residues. Germline CDR1 is LGHDT and CDR2 is YNNKEL (reference sequence). This chain's CDR3 is CASSPTGTGNIQYF. The DNA of the CDR3 is TGTGCCAGCAGCCCCACTGGGACAGGGAACATTCAGTACTTC. Looking up the rest from reference TRBV3-1 and TRBJ2-4 gives the full variable domain: DTAVSQTPKYLVTQMGNDKSIKCEQNLGHDTMYWYKQDSKKFLKIMFSYNNKELIINETVPNRFSPKSPDKAHLNLHINSLELGDSAVYFCASSPTGTGNIQYFGAGTRLSVL.

The chain carries TRBV20-1 and TRBJ1-5; 9 bases are a match to TRBD1. In germline, CDR1 is DFQATT, CDR2 SNEGSKA (reference sequence). J lost 2 bases, V lost 6 bases, and 5 bases had no gene match. This CDR3 has 14 amino acids. CDR3 bases: TGCAGTGCAGAGGACAGGGGTCGCAATCAGCCCCAGCATTTT. Protein: CSAEDRGRNQPQHF.

The V call is TRBV28, the J call TRBJ2-1; perhaps TRBD2 as D (6 bases). Deletions cut 6 bases from V and 8 bases from J, with 17 bases between. CDR3 length: 14 residues. Germline CDR1 reads MDHEN; CDR2 reads SYDVKM. CDR3 protein: CASRYVDPGDEQFF. In DNA form, the CDR3 reads TGTGCCAGCAGATACGTCGACCCGGGGGATGAGCAGTTCTTC.

The chain carries TRBV24-1 and TRBJ2-4; TRBD2 agrees at 10 bases. Germline V lookup: CDR1 KGHDR, CDR2 SFDVKD. This CDR3 has 15 residues. J was trimmed by 10 bases and V by 12 bases; bases with no gene match: 17. The CDR3 is CAAPAWGPTSGIQYF. CDR3 sequence (DNA): TGTGCCGCCCCCGCGTGGGGCCCGACTAGCGGGATTCAGTACTTC.

This rearrangement joins TRBV15 to TRBJ1-1; D remains unclear. V was clipped by 0 bases and J by 5 bases, with 10 bases between them. Germline CDR1 LNHNV, CDR2 YYDKDF (reference sequence). The CDR3 contains 14 residues. DNA for the CDR3: TGTGCCACCAGCAGAGATCGCGGGGTTACTGAAGCTTTCTTT. Amino acid sequence: CATSRDRGVTEAFF.

In this sample, this clonotype turned up a few times. This chain links TRBV28 with TRBJ1-6, with TRBD1 identical over 10 bases. Germline V gene lookup returns CDR1 MDHEN and CDR2 SYDVKM. The CDR3 is 15 residues long. Losses at the gene ends were 6 bases for V and 8 bases for J; bases not matched to a gene: 7. The CDR3 reads CASSWTGGVDSPLHF. DNA for the CDR3: TGTGCCAGCAGCTGGACAGGGGGTGTTGATTCACCCCTCCACTTT.

The rearrangement links TRBV29-1 to TRBJ2-5; tentative D call: TRBD1 (7 bases). V lost 5 bases, J lost 4 bases, and 17 bases lay in between. The CDR3 has 14 residues. Germline CDR1 is SQVTM and CDR2 is ANQGSEA. As DNA, the CDR3 is TGCAGCGTTATAGGAGGGGGCCGACGAGAGACCCAGTACTTC. Protein: CSVIGGGRRETQYF.